This TCR beta chain was retrieved from a study of neoadjuvant nivolumab and ipilimumab in lung cancer. At the level of the study: Nivolumab 3 mg/kg was given days 1, 15 and 29, plus ipilimumab 1 mg/kg day 1 in combination.

Study-wide findings and caveats: From pretherapy to surgery, tumor richness and clonality rose with dual therapy. Compared with tumor-adjacent uninvolved lung, resected tumors showed greater richness and clonality. TCR clonality did not significantly correlate with pathologic tumor regression.

On this clone itself: The antigen is not known.

Profiled with immunoSEQ multiplex PCR; TCRdb holds only in-frame clones, not every one. The data hold approximately 9,300 clones, with roughly three quarters observed a single time. The V segment lost 4 bases and the J segment 1 base; nucleotides outside the gene matches: 3. This CDR3 comprises 16 residues. Germline lookup yields CDR1 MGHRA and CDR2 YSYEKL. The specimen was tumor tissue, collected after neoadjuvant nivolumab, alone or with ipilimumab, at or shortly before surgery. The sequence was collected from an adult with non-small cell lung cancer. Some clones in this sample may be carry-over from other donors' samples. The rearrangement links TRBV4-1 to TRBJ2-5; 13 positions agree with TRBD2. The CDR3 loop reads CASSRGTSGTQETQYF. The CDR3 region has the DNA TGCGCCAGCAGCCGGGGGACTAGCGGGACCCAAGAGACCCAGTACTTC.